The entry that follows covers one TCR beta chain sequence. What it recognizes is unknown. Profiling relied on immunoSEQ multiplex PCR, and the TCRdb table lists in-frame clones only, not all of them. This table has some 390,000 clones, about 88% appearing once. This sample was taken from a study of Ad26.COV2.S vaccination and SARS-CoV-2 variants. Study-level background: Donor was one of the participants in the Ad26.COV2.S arm of the COV1001 trial.

As to treatment: 15 to 20 received Ad26.COV2.S at low or high dose, single or two shots; roughly five received placebo; per-sample allocation not given. The study sampled participants on day 63 after the first vaccine or placebo injection. Overall study findings and caveats: Vaccine and placebo recipients had comparable breadth of non-spike TCRs.

Trimming took 0 bases from V and 6 from J, leaving 5 bases between them. CDR3 length equals 13 residues. The germline V gene has CDR1 LGHDT and CDR2 YNNKEL (reference sequence). The sequences come from peripheral blood, collected in a trial of Ad26.COV2.S vaccine versus placebo. The rearrangement links TRBV3-1 (or the pseudogene TRBV3-2) to TRBJ2-2; no clear D. This receptor was obtained from a person aged 18-60 years who received the Ad26.COV2.S COVID-19 vaccine or a placebo. The CDR3 sequence is CASSQDRAGELFF. CDR3 sequence (DNA): TGTGCCAGCAGCCAAGATAGGGCCGGGGAGCTGTTTTTT.